This passage covers 9 T cell receptor beta chains from one sample sequenced in a study of T cell repertoires in cytomegalovirus infection (dated 2019 in TCRdb). Their specific antigens are unknown. Sample treatment or condition, as interpreted from the label and publication: in vitro stimulation with specific CMV peptide epitopes to enrich CMV-specific T cells. The reads were generated on an Illumina HiSeq 1500. TCRdb's own reprocessing of the public reads used fastp at Q25 and MiXCR and kept productive beta chains. Here each entry gathers all rows of one CDR3 protein and keeps the most common genes and DNA. For this sample there are 750,000 to 950,000 distinct CDR3 sequences; about 28% appear just once. The ten largest clones capture under 15% of the sample. This material consisted of cultured CD8+ T cells from PBMCs, taken from culture after CMV antigen stimulation. The receptors were gathered from a human donor in good health (CMV status not recorded). Some clones in this sample may be carry-over from other donors' samples.

The CDR3 is CASSAELGGYTF. The CDR3 coding sequence is TGTGCCAGCAGCGCCGAGTTGGGTGGCTACACCTTC. The J gene is TRBJ1-2, the V gene TRBV7-6, with D uncertain. CDR1 and CDR2 (germline): SGHVS, FNYEAQ. The CDR3 extends over 12 amino acids. Trimming cost V 5 bases and J 7 bases, with 11 bases left between them. The full variable domain, rest sourced from reference TRBV7-6 and TRBJ1-2, is GAGVSQSPRYKVTKRGQDVALRCDPISGHVSLYWYRQALGQGPEFLTYFNYEAQQDKSGLPNDRFSAERPEGSISTLTIQRTEQRDSAMYRCASSAELGGYTFGSGTRLTVV.

This clonotype was seen only a few times. This rearrangement joins TRBV12-3 or TRBV12-4 to TRBJ2-1, with a weak D call TRBD2 (6 bases). This CDR3 spans 14 amino acids. The V end was cut by 1 base, the J end by 7 bases, with 11 bases between. CDR3 region: CASSLGLVQNEQFF. The DNA of the CDR3 is TGTGCCAGCAGTTTAGGACTAGTCCAGAATGAGCAGTTCTTC.

In its sample, this clonotype was seen a few times. This chain connects TRBV6-2 or TRBV6-3 to TRBJ1-2, with 7 bases identical to TRBD1. CDR3 length: 20 residues. From germline, CDR1 is MNHEY and CDR2 SVGEGT. V was clipped by 10 bases and J by 8 bases; unmatched bases: 34. The CDR3 DNA is TGTGCCACCCAGGGGGGCCGTCCCGATTCCAGACAGGGATTTGTTCGGGGCTACACCTTC. This encodes CATQGGRPDSRQGFVRGYTF.

The V call is TRBV2, the J call TRBJ1-3, with no clear D. Between the trimmed V and J ends, which lost 9 bases and 0 bases, there was a span of 15 bases. Germline values: CDR1 SNHLY, CDR2 FYNNEI. The CDR3 has 15 amino acids. DNA for the CDR3: TGTGCCAGGCTTGGACCGGAGGCCTCTGGAAACACCATATATTTT. Its translation: CARLGPEASGNTIYF. Variable domain in full (rest from reference TRBV2 and TRBJ1-3): EPEVTQTPSHQVTQMGQEVILRCVPISNHLYFYWYRQILGQKVEFLVSFYNNEISEKSEIFDDQFSVERPDGSNFTLKIRSTKLEDSAMYFCARLGPEASGNTIYFGEGSWLTVV.

The chain joins TRBV5-5 to TRBJ2-2; the match to TRBD1 covers 8 bases. Looked up from germline, CDR1 is SGHKS and CDR2 is YYEKEE (reference sequence). The CDR3 is 16 residues long. V lost 5 bases, J lost 3 bases, and 9 bases stayed unmatched. CDR3 DNA: TGTGCCAGCAGTTCTCCGACAGGGGTGGACACCGGGGAGCTGTTTTTT. Protein product: CASSSPTGVDTGELFF.

In its sample, this clonotype was seen a few times. In DNA, the CDR3 is TGTGCTAGTGGTTTCTACAGTGCAACTAATGAAAAACTGTTTTTT. Its protein is CASGFYSATNEKLFF. This chain links TRBV12-5 with TRBJ1-4; D not resolved. Trimming removed 3 bases at V and 0 bases at J, with 8 bases between. The CDR3 loop spans 15 amino acids. CDR1 and CDR2 (germline): LGHNT, FRNRAP.

Here the CDR3 DNA reads TGTGCCAGCAGCAATGGCCTAGCGGGGAGTAATGAGCAGTTCTTC. As protein: CASSNGLAGSNEQFF. The V call is TRBV3-1, the J call TRBJ2-1; 9 nucleotides match TRBD2. The CDR3 is 15 residues long. Per germline, CDR1 LGHDT and CDR2 YNNKEL (reference sequence). V shed 5 bases and J 7 bases; nucleotides not matched to a gene: 9.

This clonotype was detected only a few times. The V and J genes are TRBV20-1 and TRBJ2-3, with D perhaps given as TRBD1 or TRBD2 (6 bases each). CDR1 and CDR2 (germline): DFQATT, SNEGSKA (reference sequence). The CDR3 is 14 amino acids. V dropped 1 base and J dropped 5 bases, with 13 bases sitting between them. The CDR3 protein is CSARVWGAGDTQYF. In DNA, the CDR3 is TGCAGTGCTAGAGTGTGGGGGGCCGGAGATACGCAGTATTTT.

This rearrangement joins TRBV12-3 or TRBV12-4 to TRBJ2-5, with D possibly matching TRBD1 (5 bases). Trimming stripped 5 bases from V and 3 bases from J, with 16 bases between. The CDR3 consists of 15 residues. The CDR3 region is CASSPPAGIKETQYF. CDR3 coding DNA: TGTGCCAGCAGTCCCCCAGCAGGGATAAAAGAGACCCAGTACTTC.